This paragraph covers one T cell receptor beta chain sequence. CDR1 MNHNY and CDR2 SVGAGI come from the germline V gene (reference sequence). V shed 2 bases and J 7 bases; nucleotides not matched to a gene: 7. This CDR3 comprises 15 residues. The record originates from a study of cytomegalovirus exposure and HLA in healthy donors. The PCR was carried out with 60 Vbeta primers and 13 Jbeta primers. Libraries were prepared by immunoSEQ multiplex PCR; TCRdb keeps only in-frame clonotypes and omits some of them. Of roughly 120,000 clones detected, 73% appear once; the ten largest clones hold about 4.5%. This receptor was obtained from a man between 60 and 70 years old in good health and CMV-seropositive. The chain uses TRBV6-6 and TRBJ1-1; TRBD1 aligns across 10 bases. The source material was PBMCs. CDR3 amino acids: CASSYLPGTGDEAFF. CDR3 in DNA: TGTGCCAGCAGTTACCTCCCCGGGACAGGGGATGAAGCTTTCTTT.